This entry features one TCR beta chain sequence. An end of the junction differs from the germline gene, which may be a read error. The data stem from a study of tumor-infiltrating lymphocytes in primary liver carcinoma. Starting material for RNA and DNA co-extraction consisted of roughly 18-34 mg of unsorted bulk tissue. A primer in the constant region served to generate TCR beta cDNA from 450 to 600 ng of total RNA. Three nested multiplex PCR rounds, a slightly modified ARM-PCR method, built the TCR beta libraries. The first two PCR rounds, roughly 10 cycles each, used TRBV1-TRBV30 forward primers and a C-beta reverse primer. TCRdb redid the calling of the multiplex PCR reads with MiXCR, one entry per CDR3 protein. The sample contains under 130,000 distinct CDR3 sequences, roughly 80% of which appear only once. This CDR3 is built from 15 residues. CDR1 is SGHNT, CDR2 YENEEA, per germline.

This sequence was found in a man aged 40-49 years with primary liver carcinoma and hepatitis B virus infection. The chain is built from TRBV11-3 and TRBJ1-5, with D perhaps matching TRBD1 (5 bases). Sequenced input: liver tumor tissue from sampling region 3. Noted subset: tumor region T3, left-lateral pole. The CDR3 loop reads CACSLDLGVAQSQHF. The CDR3 DNA reads TGTGCCTGCAGTTTAGATCTGGGGGTGGCTCAGTCCCAGCATTTT.